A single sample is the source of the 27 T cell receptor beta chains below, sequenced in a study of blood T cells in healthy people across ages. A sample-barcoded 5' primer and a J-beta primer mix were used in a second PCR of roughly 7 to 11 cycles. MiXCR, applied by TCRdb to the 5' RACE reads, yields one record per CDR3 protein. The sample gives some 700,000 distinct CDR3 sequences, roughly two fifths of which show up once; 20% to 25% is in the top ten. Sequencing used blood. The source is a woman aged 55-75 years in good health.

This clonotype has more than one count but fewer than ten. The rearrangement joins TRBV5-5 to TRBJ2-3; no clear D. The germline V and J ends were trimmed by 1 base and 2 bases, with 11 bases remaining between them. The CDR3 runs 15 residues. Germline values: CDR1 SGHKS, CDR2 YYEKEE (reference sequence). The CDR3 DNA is TGTGCCAGCAGCTTGAACCACAGACTCACAGATACGCAGTATTTT. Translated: CASSLNHRLTDTQYF. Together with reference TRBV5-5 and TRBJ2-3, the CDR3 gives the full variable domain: DAGVTQSPTHLIKTRGQQVTLRCSPISGHKSVSWYQQVLGQGPQFIFQYYEKEERGRGNFPDRFSARQFPNYSSELNVNALLLGDSALYLCASSLNHRLTDTQYFGPGTRLTVL.

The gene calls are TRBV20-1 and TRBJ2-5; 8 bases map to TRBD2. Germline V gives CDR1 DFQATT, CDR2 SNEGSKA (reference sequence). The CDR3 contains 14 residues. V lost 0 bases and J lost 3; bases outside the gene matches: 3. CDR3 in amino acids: CSARDRLAKETQYF. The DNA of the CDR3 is TGCAGTGCTAGAGATAGACTAGCGAAAGAGACCCAGTACTTC.

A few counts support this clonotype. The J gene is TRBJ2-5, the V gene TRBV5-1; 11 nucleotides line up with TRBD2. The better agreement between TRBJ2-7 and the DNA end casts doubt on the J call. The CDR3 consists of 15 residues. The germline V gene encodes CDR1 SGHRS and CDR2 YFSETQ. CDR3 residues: CASSLKLAGEVEQYF. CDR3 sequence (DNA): TGCGCCAGCAGCTTGAAACTAGCGGGAGAGGTCGAGCAGTACTTC.

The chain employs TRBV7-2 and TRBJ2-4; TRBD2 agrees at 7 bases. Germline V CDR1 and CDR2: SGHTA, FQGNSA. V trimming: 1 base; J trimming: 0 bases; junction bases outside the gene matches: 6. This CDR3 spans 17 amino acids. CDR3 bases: TGTGCCAGCAGCTTAGGGAGGGAGCGGGGAGCCAAAAACATTCAGTACTTC. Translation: CASSLGRERGAKNIQYF.

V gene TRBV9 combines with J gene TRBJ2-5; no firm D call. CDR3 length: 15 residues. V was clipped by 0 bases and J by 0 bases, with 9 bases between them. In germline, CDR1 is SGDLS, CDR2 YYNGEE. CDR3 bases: TGTGCCAGCAGCGTAGGGTGGCCACACCAAGAGACCCAGTACTTC. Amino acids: CASSVGWPHQETQYF.

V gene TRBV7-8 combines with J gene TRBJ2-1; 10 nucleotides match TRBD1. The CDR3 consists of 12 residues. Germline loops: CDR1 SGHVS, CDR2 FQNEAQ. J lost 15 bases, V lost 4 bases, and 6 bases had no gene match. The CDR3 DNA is TGTGCCAGCAGCTACCGGACAGGGGGTAGGTTCTTC. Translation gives CASSYRTGGRFF. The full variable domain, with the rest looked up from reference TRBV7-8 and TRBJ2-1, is GAGVSQSPRYKVAKRGQDVALRCDPISGHVSLFWYQQALGQGPEFLTYFQNEAQLDKSGLPSDRFFAERPEGSVSTLKIQRTQQEDSAVYLCASSYRTGGRFFGPGTRLTVL.

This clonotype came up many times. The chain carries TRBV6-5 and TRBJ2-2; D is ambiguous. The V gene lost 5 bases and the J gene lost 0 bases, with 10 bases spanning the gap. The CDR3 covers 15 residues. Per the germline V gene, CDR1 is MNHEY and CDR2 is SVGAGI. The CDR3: CASSPGRANTGELFF. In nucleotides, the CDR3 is TGTGCCAGCAGTCCCGGAAGGGCGAACACCGGGGAGCTGTTTTTT.

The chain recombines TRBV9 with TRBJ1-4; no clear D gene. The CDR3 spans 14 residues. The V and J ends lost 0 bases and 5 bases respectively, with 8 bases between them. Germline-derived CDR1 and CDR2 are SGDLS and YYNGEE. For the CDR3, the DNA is TGTGCCAGCAGCGTAGGGGTGGGGAATGAAAAACTGTTTTTT. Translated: CASSVGVGNEKLFF.

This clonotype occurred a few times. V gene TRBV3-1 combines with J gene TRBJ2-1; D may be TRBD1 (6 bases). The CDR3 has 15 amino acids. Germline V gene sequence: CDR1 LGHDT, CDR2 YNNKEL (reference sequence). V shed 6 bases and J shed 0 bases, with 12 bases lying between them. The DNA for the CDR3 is TGTGCCAGCAGACAGGGCAGTAGCTCCTACAATGAGCAGTTCTTC. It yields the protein CASRQGSSSYNEQFF.

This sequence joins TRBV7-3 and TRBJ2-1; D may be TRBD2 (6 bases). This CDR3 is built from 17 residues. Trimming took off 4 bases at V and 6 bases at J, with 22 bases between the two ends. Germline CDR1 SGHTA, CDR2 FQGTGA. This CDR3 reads CASSSLVAVGVGNEQFF. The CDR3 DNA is TGTGCCAGCAGCTCATTAGTAGCGGTGGGGGTGGGCAATGAGCAGTTCTTC. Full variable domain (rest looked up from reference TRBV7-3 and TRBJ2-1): GAGVSQTPSNKVTEKGKYVELRCDPISGHTALYWYRQSLGQGPEFLIYFQGTGAADDSGLPNDRFFAVRPEGSVSTLKIQRTERGDSAVYLCASSSLVAVGVGNEQFFGPGTRLTVL.

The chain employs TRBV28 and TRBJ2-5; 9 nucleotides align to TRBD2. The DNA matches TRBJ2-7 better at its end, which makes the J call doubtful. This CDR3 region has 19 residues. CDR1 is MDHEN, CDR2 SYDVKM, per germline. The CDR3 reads CASSSFRHRIAGGDYEQYF. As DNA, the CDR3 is TGTGCCAGCAGTTCCTTTCGGCACCGGATTGCGGGGGGGGACTACGAGCAGTACTTC.

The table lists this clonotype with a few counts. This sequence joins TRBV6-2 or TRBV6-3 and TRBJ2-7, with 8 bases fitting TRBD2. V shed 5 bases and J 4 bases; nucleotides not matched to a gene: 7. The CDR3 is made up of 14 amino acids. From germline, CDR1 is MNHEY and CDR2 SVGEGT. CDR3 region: CASSTGTSSYEQYF. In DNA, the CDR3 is TGTGCCAGCAGTACCGGGACTAGTTCATACGAGCAGTACTTC.

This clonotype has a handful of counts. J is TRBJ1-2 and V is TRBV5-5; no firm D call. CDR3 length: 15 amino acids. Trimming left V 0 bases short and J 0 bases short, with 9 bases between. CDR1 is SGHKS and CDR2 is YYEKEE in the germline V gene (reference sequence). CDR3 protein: CASSLVGSSNYGYTF. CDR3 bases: TGTGCCAGCAGCTTGGTTGGCAGCTCTAACTATGGCTACACCTTC.

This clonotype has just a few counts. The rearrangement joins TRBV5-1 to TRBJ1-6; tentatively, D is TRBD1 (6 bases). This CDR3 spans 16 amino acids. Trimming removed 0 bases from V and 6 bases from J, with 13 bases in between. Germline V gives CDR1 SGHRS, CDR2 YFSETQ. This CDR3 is CASSLEGGARNSPLHF. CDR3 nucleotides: TGCGCCAGCAGCTTGGAGGGGGGGGCTCGTAATTCACCCCTCCACTTT.

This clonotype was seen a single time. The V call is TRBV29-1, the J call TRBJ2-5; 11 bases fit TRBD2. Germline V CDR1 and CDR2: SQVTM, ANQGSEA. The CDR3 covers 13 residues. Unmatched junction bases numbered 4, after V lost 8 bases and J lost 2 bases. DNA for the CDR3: TGCAGCTCAAGACTAGCGGGGCAAGAGACCCAGTACTTC. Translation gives CSSRLAGQETQYF.

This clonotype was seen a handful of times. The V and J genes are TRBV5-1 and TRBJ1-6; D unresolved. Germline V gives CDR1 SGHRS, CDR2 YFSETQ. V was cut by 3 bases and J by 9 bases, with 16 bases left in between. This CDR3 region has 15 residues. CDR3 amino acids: CASSSETLGGSPLHF. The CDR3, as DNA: TGCGCCAGCAGCTCCGAGACACTTGGTGGTTCACCCCTCCACTTT. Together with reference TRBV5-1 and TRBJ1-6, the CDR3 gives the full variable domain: KAGVTQTPRYLIKTRGQQVTLSCSPISGHRSVSWYQQTPGQGLQFLFEYFSETQRNKGNFPGRFSGRQFSNSRSEMNVSTLELGDSALYLCASSSETLGGSPLHFGNGTRLTVT.

CDR3 protein: CAWRSTGNYGYTF. DNA of the CDR3: TGTGCCTGGAGGTCAACAGGGAACTATGGCTACACCTTC. The rearrangement uses TRBV30 and TRBJ1-2; a possible D gene is TRBD1 (6 bases). CDR1 is GTSNPN and CDR2 is SVGIG in the germline V gene (reference sequence). The V gene lost 3 bases and the J gene lost 2 bases, with 10 bases spanning the gap. The CDR3 consists of 13 residues.

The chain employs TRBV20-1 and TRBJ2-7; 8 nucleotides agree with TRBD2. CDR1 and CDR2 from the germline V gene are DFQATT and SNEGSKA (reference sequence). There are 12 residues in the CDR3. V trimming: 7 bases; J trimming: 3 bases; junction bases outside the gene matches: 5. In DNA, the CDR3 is TGCAGTGTCAAGCGGGAGAGCTACGAGCAGTACTTC. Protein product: CSVKRESYEQYF.

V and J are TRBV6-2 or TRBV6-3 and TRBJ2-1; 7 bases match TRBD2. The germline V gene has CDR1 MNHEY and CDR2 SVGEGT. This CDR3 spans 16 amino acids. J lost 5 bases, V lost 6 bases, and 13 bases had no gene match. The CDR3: CASRVAQRGSHNEQFF. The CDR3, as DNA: TGTGCCAGCAGGGTTGCCCAACGCGGGAGCCACAATGAGCAGTTCTTC.

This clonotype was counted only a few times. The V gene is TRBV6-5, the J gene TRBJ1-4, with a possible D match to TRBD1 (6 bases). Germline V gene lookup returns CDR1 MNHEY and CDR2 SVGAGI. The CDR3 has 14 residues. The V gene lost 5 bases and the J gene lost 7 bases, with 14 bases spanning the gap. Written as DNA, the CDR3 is TGTGCCAGCAGTGCGTCACGGACAGCTGAAAAACTGTTTTTT. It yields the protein CASSASRTAEKLFF.

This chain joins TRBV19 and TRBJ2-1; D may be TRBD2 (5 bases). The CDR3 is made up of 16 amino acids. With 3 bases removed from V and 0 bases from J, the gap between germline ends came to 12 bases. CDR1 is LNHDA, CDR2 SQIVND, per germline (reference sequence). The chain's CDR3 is CASSIGSTSSYNEQFF. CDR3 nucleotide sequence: TGTGCCAGTAGTATCGGTAGCACTAGCTCCTACAATGAGCAGTTCTTC.

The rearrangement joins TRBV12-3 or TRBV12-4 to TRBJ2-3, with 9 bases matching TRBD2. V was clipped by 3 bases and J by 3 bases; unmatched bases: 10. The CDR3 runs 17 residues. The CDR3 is CASSFAGGPMYTDTQYF. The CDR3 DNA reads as TGTGCCAGCAGTTTTGCGGGGGGGCCCATGTATACAGATACGCAGTATTTT.

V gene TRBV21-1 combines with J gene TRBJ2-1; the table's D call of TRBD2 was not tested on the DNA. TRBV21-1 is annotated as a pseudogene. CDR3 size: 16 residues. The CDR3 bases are TGTGCCAGCAGCAAACCCCCGGGACTAGCGGCAAATGAGCAGTTCTTC. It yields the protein CASSKPPGLAANEQFF.

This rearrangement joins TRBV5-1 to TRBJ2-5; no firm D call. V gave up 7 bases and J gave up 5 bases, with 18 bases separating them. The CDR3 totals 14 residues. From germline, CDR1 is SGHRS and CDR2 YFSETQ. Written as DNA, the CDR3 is TGCGCCAGCGGCTGGACGGGCAGTAGGGAGACCCAGTACTTC. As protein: CASGWTGSRETQYF.

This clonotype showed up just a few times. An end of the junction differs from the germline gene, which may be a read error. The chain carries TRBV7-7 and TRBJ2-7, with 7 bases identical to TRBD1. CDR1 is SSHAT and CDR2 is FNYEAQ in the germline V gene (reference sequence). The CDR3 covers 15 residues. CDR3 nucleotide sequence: TGTGCTAGCAGCTCCCAACCGGGACAGACCTACGAGCAGTACTTC. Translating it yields CASSSQPGQTYEQYF.

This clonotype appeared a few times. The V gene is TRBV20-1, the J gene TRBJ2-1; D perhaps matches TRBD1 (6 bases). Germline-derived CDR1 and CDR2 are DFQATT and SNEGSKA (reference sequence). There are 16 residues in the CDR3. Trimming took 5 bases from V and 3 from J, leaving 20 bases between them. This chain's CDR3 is CSAFSPGQKGYNEQFF. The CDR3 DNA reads TGCAGTGCTTTTTCTCCGGGACAAAAGGGCTACAATGAGCAGTTCTTC.

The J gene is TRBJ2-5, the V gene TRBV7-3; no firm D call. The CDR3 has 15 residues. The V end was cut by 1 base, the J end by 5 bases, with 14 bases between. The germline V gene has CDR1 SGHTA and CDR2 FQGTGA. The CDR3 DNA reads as TGTGCCAGCAGCTTAAACGGGTACGGCATGGAGACCCAGTACTTC. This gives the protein CASSLNGYGMETQYF. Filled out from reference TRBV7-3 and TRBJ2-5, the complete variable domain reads GAGVSQTPSNKVTEKGKYVELRCDPISGHTALYWYRQSLGQGPEFLIYFQGTGAADDSGLPNDRFFAVRPEGSVSTLKIQRTERGDSAVYLCASSLNGYGMETQYFGPGTRLLVL.